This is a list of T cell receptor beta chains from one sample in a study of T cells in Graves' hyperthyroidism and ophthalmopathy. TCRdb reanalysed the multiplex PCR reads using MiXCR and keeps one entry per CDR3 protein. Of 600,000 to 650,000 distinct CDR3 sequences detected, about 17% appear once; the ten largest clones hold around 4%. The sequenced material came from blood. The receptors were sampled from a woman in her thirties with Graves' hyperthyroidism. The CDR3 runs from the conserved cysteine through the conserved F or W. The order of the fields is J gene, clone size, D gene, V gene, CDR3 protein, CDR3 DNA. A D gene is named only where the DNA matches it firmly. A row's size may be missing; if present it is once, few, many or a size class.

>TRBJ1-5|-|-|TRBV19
CASSLPSVGSNQPQHF
TGTGCCAGTAGCCTTCCCTCTGTGGGGAGCAATCAGCCCCAGCATTTT
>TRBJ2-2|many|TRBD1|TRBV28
CASSLGTGGGYGELFF
TGTGCCAGCAGTTTGGGGACAGGGGGAGGTTACGGGGAGCTGTTTTTT
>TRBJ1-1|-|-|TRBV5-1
CASSLKQGMNTEAFF
TGCGCCAGCAGCTTAAAACAGGGAATGAACACTGAAGCTTTCTTT
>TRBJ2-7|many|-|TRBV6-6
CASSYYRDTGEQYF
TGTGCCAGCAGTTACTACCGGGACACTGGGGAGCAGTACTTC
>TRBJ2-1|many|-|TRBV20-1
CSANPQREFYNEQFF
TGCAGTGCCAACCCCCAGAGGGAATTTTACAATGAGCAGTTCTTC
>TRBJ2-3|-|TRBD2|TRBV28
CASSSRTSGYSTDTQYF
TGTGCCAGCAGTTCCCGGACTAGCGGTTACAGCACAGATACGCAGTATTTT
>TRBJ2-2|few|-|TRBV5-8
CASSFRDNTGELFF
TGTGCCAGCAGCTTCAGAGATAACACCGGGGAGCTGTTTTTT
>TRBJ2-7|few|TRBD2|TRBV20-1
CSARDYLAGPDGEQYF
TGCAGTGCTAGAGATTATCTAGCGGGGCCCGACGGCGAGCAGTACTTC
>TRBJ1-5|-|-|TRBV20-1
CSAASPQSNQPQHF
TGCAGTGCCGCCAGTCCACAGAGCAATCAGCCCCAGCATTTT
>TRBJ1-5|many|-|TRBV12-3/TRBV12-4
CASSLEVRGYQPQHF
TGTGCCAGCAGCCTCGAGGTGCGCGGTTATCAGCCCCAGCATTTT
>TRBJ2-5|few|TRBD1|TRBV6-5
CASSYQGQGETQYF
TGTGCCAGCAGTTACCAGGGACAGGGTGAGACCCAGTACTTC
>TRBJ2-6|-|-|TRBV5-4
CASSLGADGANVLTF
TGTGCCAGCAGCTTGGGGGCAGACGGGGCCAACGTCCTGACTTTC
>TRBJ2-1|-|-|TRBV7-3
CASSYRGESDEQFF
TGTGCCAGTAGCTACCGCGGTGAGAGCGATGAGCAGTTCTTC
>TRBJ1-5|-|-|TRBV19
CASSTRLGQPQHF
TGTGCCAGTAGTACGAGGTTAGGACAGCCCCAGCATTTT
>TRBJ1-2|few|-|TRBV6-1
CASSELTANYGYTF
TGTGCCAGCAGTGAATTGACAGCAAACTATGGCTACACCTTC
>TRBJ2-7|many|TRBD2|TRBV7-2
CASSLGPSGYYEQYF
TGTGCCAGCAGCTTAGGTCCTAGCGGATACTACGAGCAGTACTTC
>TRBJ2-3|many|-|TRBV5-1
CASSSGTHPTDTQYF
TGCGCCAGCAGCTCCGGGACTCATCCCACAGATACGCAGTATTTT
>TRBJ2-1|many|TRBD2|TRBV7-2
CASSPRLAGGREQFF
TGTGCCAGCAGCCCGCGACTAGCGGGAGGACGGGAGCAGTTCTTC
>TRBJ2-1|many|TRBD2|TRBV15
CATSRDRLAGGYNEQFF
TGTGCCACCAGCAGGGATAGACTAGCGGGAGGCTACAATGAGCAGTTCTTC
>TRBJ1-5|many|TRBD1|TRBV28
CASSPMTGVNQPQHF
TGTGCCAGCAGTCCTATGACAGGGGTCAATCAGCCCCAGCATTTT
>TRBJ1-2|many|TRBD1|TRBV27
CASSTDRGPNYGYTF
TGTGCCAGCTCGACCGACAGGGGCCCAAACTATGGCTACACCTTC
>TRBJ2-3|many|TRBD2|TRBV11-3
CASSAGESTDTQYF
TGTGCCAGCAGCGCGGGAGAAAGCACAGATACGCAGTATTTT
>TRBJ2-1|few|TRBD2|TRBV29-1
CSVEGAAGGYNEQFF
TGCAGCGTTGAAGGGGCAGCGGGAGGGTACAATGAGCAGTTCTTC
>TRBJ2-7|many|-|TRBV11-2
CASSLGTSDKQYF
TGTGCCAGCAGCTTAGGAACCTCCGACAAGCAGTACTTC
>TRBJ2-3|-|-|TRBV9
CASSVGGWSADTQYF
TGTGCCAGCAGCGTAGGTGGCTGGAGTGCAGATACGCAGTATTTT
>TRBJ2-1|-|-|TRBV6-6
CASSYSILAYDDEQFF
TGTGCCAGCAGTTACTCGATTTTAGCCTACGACGATGAGCAGTTCTTC
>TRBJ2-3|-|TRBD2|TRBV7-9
CASTGASGSTDTQYF
TGTGCCAGCACCGGGGCTAGCGGGAGCACAGATACGCAGTATTTT
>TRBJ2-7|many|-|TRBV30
CAWRQLYEQYF
TGTGCCTGGAGACAGCTCTACGAGCAGTACTTC
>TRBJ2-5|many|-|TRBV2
CASSARGETQYF
TGTGCCAGCAGTGCCAGGGGTGAGACCCAGTACTTC
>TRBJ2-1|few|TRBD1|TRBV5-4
CASSSTGVEQFF
TGTGCCAGCAGTTCTACAGGGGTTGAGCAGTTCTTC
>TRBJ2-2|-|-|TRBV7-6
CASSTYPGELFF
TGTGCCAGCAGCACATATCCCGGGGAGCTGTTTTTT
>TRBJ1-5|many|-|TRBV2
CASSERTGSRQPQHF
TGTGCCAGCAGTGAGAGAACGGGTAGTAGGCAGCCCCAGCATTTT
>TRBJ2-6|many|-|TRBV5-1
CASSQGTGANVLTF
TGCGCCAGCTCACAGGGTACTGGGGCCAACGTCCTGACTTTC
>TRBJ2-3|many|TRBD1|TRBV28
CASRGTGVADTQYF
TGTGCCAGCAGAGGAACAGGGGTAGCAGATACGCAGTATTTT
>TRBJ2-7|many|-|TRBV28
CASQTLYEQYF
TGTGCCAGTCAGACCCTCTACGAGCAGTACTTC
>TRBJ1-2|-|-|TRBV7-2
CASRRPLTNYGYTF
TGTGCCAGCAGAAGACCGCTTACTAACTATGGCTACACCTTC